The clone carrying this T cell receptor (beta chain) was observed once. Antigen: not known. Before the COVID-19 pandemic, during about 2011-2019, CD4+ T cells were taken from unexposed donors. The cells were cultured for about ten days before CD4+ T cells were isolated. The entry originates in a study of CD4 T cells in relation to SARS-CoV-2 and coronaviruses. Study details: ViraFEST: approximately ten-day antigen culture of PBMCs, then TCR beta CDR3 sequencing.

Assay: immunoSEQ multiplex PCR; the TCRdb copy retains only in-frame clones and omits some. The table shows about 19,000 clones, with about 80% occurring only once. The specimen sequenced was CD4+ T cells from PBMCs, cultured in vitro. This clonotype was obtained from a human donor in good health.

As DNA, the CDR3 is TGTGCCAGCAGCGCCGACAGCGGTCGGACTGAAGCTTTCTTT. Translation gives CASSADSGRTEAFF. The genes are TRBV9 and TRBJ1-1; TRBD1 might be the D (5 bases). Germline V gene lookup returns CDR1 SGDLS and CDR2 YYNGEE. Trimming pared 3 bases from V and 5 bases from J, leaving 14 bases between. CDR3 size: 14 residues.